The rows below give T cell receptor beta chains drawn from one sample of a study of blood T cell repertoires in COVID-19. Using immunoSEQ multiplex PCR, the repertoire was profiled, and TCRdb retains in-frame clones only, with some absent. The top ten hold around 3.2% of the sample, which has about 160,000 clones, about 85% seen once. Sequencing was performed on peripheral blood. Every receptor here comes from a human donor with acute or convalescent COVID-19. The donor label of this sample is uncertain. CDR3s leave out the opening cysteine and the closing phenylalanine or tryptophan. Rows give clone size only sometimes, using once, few, many, or a class for an expanded clone.

clone_size j_call v_call cdr3_aa
NA TRBJ2-1 TRBV7-3 ASSPGIGLGLGEQF
NA TRBJ2-5 TRBV18 ASSPIESHQETQY
NA TRBJ2-5 TRBV7-9 ASSLGPDRGQETQY
NA TRBJ1-2 TRBV5-4 ASSLKGQIYGYT
NA TRBJ1-6 TRBV7-2 ASSLSPTQGIGSPLH
once TRBJ2-7 TRBV6-5 ASSTAGTRAYEQY
NA TRBJ2-7 TRBV28 ASTGGAGRYEQY
NA TRBJ1-3 TRBV25-1 ASQTGSGNTIY
NA TRBJ2-5 TRBV7-8 ASSPTLRTSKETQY
NA TRBJ2-7 TRBV10-3 AISERQDEQY
NA TRBJ1-5 TRBV28 ASRRTGPLPVETQH
NA TRBJ1-1 TRBV7-8 ASSLGGDAAEAF